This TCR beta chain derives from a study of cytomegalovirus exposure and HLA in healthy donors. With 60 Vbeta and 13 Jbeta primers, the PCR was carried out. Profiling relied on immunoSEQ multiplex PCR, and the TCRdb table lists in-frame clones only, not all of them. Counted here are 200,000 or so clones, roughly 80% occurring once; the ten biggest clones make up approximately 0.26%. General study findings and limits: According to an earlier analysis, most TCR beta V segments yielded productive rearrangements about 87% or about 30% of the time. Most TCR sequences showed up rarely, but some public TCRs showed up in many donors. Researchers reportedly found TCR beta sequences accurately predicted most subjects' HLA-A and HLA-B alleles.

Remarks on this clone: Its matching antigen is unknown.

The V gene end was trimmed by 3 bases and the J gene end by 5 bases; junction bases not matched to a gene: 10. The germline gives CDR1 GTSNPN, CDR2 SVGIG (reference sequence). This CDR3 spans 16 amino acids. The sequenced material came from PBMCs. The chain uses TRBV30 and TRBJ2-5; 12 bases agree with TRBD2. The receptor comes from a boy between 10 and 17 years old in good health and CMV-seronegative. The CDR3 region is CAWRTSGRFTAETQYF. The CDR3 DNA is TGTGCCTGGAGGACTAGCGGGAGATTTACGGCCGAGACCCAGTACTTC.